This T cell receptor (beta chain) was sequenced during a study of T cells in Graves' hyperthyroidism and ophthalmopathy. Researchers took RNA transcripts and amplified the TCR beta CDR3 regions from them. The HTBI primer set was used in a first-round RT-PCR of the TCR CDR3. TCRdb itself ran the multiplex PCR reads through MiXCR, one entry per CDR3 protein. The profile shows roughly 380,000 distinct CDR3 sequences, roughly 14% of them singletons. Notes on the study in general: For ophthalmopathy, model prediction preceded onset by a median about 6.4 months.

Every diagnosis used clinical symptoms, serum thyroxine and TRAb, thyroid ultrasound and orbital computed tomography. Germline V gene lookup returns CDR1 MNHNS and CDR2 SASEGT. With 7 bases clipped from V and 5 bases from J, the junction kept 14 bases outside the gene matches. The CDR3 covers 15 residues. This clonotype has a count of ten or more. Antigen: not known. V gene TRBV6-1 combines with J gene TRBJ2-7; 7 bases map to TRBD1. The TCR comes from a woman aged 55 to 70 with Graves' hyperthyroidism. Sequenced sample: blood. The CDR3, as DNA: TGTGCCAGCACTACCTTCAGACAGGGAGAAGACGAGCAGTACTTC. This translates into CASTTFRQGEDEQYF.